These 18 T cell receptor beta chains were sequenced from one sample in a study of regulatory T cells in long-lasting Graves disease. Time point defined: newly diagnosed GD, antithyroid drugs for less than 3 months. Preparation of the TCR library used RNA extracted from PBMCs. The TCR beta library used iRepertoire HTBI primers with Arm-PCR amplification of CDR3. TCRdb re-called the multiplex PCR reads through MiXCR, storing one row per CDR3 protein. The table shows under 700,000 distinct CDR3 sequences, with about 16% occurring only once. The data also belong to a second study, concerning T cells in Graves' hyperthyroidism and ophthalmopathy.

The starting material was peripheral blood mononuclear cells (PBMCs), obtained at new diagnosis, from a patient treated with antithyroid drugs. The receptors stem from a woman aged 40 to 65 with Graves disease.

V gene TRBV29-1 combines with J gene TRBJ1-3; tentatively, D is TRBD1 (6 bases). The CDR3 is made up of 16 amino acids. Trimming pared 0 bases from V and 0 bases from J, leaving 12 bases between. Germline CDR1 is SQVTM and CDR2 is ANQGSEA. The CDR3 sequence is CSVEEARTASGNTIYF. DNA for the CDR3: TGCAGCGTTGAAGAAGCTCGGACAGCCTCTGGAAACACCATATATTTT.

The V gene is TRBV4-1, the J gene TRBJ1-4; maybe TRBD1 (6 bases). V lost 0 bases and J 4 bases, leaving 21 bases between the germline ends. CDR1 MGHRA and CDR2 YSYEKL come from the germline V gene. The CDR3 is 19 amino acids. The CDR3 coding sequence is TGCGCCAGCAGCCAAGATCTCATGAGGGGGGGCAAGGATAATGAAAAACTGTTTTTT. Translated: CASSQDLMRGGKDNEKLFF.

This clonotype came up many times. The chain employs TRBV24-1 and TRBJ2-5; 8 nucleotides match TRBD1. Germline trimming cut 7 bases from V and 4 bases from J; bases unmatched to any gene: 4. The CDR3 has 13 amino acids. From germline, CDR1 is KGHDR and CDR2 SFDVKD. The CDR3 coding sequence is TGTGCCACCAGGGACAGGGTCACAGAGACCCAGTACTTC. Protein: CATRDRVTETQYF.

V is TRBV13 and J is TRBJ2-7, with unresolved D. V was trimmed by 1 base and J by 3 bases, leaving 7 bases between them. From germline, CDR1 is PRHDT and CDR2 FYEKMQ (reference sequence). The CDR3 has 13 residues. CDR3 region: CASSLVDIYEQYF. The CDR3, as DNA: TGTGCCAGCAGCTTAGTGGATATCTACGAGCAGTACTTC.

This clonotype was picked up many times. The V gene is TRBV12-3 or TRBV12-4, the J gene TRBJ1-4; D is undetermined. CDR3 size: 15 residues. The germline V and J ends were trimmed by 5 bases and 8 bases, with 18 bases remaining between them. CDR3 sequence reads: CASSEPGPQEEKLFF. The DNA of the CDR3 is TGTGCCAGCAGTGAACCGGGCCCGCAGGAGGAAAAACTGTTTTTT.

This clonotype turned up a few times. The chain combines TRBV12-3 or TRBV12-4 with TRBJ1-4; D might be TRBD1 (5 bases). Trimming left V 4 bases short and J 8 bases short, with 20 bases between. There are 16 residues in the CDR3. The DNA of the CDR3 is TGTGCCAGCAGTTCGCGGACTTGGGGGGGTCCCGAAAAACTGTTTTTT. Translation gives CASSSRTWGGPEKLFF.

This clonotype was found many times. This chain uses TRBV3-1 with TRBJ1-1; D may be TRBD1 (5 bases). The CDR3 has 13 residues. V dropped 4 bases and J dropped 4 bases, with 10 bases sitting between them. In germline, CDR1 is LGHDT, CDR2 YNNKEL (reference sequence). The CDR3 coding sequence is TGTGCCAGCAGCCTCAGACAGTCCACTGAAGCTTTCTTT. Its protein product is CASSLRQSTEAFF.

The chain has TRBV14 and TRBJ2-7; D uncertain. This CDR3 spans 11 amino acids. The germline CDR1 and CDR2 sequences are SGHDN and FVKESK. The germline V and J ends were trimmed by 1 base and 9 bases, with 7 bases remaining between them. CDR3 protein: CASSQGGRQYF. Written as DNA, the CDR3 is TGTGCCAGCAGCCAAGGGGGTCGGCAGTACTTC.

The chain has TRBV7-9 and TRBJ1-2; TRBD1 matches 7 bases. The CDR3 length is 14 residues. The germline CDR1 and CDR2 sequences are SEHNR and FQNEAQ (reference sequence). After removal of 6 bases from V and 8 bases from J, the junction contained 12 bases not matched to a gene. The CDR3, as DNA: TGTGCCAGCAGACGGGGACAGAGTGCCGGGGGCTACACCTTC. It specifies CASRRGQSAGGYTF.

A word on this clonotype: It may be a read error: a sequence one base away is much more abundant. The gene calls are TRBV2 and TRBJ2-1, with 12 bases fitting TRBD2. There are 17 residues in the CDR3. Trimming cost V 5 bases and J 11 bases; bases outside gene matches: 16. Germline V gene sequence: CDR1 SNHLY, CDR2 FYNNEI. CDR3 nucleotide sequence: TGTGCCAGCAGTCCACAGCTAGCGGGGGGGACTCGAGGTAAGCAGTTCTTC. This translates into CASSPQLAGGTRGKQFF.

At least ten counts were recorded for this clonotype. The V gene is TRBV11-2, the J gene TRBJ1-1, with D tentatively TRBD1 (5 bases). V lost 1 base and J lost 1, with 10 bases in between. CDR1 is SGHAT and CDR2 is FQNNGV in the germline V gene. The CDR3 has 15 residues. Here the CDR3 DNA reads TGTGCCAGCAGCTTAGTAGGGGTCGCGAACACTGAAGCTTTCTTT. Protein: CASSLVGVANTEAFF.

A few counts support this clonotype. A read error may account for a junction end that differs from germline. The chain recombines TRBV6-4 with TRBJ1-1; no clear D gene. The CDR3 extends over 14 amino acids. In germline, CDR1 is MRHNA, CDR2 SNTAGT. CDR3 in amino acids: CASSYSFWDTEAFF. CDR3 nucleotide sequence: TGTGCCAGCAGTTACTCCTTTTGGGACACTGAAGCTTTCTTT.

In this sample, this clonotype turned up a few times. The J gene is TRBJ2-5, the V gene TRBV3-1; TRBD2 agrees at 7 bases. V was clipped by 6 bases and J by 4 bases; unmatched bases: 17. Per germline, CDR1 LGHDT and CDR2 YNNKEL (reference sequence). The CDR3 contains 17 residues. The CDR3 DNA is TGTGCCAGCAGTTATCATCAAGCGGGGACCCAGCGAGAGACCCAGTACTTC. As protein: CASSYHQAGTQRETQYF.

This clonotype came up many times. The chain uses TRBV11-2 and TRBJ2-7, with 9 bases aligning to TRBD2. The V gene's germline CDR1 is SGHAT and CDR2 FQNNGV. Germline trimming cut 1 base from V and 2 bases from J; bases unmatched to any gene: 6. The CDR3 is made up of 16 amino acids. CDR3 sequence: CASSLVGTSYTYEQYF. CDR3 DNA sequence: TGTGCCAGCAGCTTAGTCGGGACTAGCTATACCTACGAGCAGTACTTC.

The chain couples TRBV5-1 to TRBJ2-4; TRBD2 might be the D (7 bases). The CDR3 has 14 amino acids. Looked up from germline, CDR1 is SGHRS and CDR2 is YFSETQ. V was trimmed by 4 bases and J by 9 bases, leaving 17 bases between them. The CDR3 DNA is TGCGCCAGCAGCACCCCCGAAGGGGGGGGCATTCAGTACTTC. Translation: CASSTPEGGGIQYF.

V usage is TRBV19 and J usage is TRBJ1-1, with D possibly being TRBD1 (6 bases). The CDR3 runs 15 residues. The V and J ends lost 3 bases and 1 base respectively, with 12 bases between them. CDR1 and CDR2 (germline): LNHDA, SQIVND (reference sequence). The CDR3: CASSIFRTANTEAFF. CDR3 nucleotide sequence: TGTGCCAGTAGTATTTTCCGGACAGCGAACACTGAAGCTTTCTTT.

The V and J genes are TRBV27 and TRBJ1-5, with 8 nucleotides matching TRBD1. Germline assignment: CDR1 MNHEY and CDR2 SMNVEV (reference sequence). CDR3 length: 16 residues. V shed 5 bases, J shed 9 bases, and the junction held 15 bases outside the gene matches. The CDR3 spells CASSKVAGGPPRPQHF. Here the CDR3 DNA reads TGTGCCAGCAGTAAAGTTGCAGGGGGCCCTCCGCGGCCCCAGCATTTT.

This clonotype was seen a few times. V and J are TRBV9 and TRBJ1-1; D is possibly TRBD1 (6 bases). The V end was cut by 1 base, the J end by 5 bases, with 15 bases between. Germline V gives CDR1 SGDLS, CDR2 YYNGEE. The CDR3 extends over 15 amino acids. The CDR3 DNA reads TGTGCCAGCAGCGTATTATTAGGGGGGGAAACTGAAGCTTTCTTT. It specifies CASSVLLGGETEAFF.